The subject of this entry is one T cell receptor beta chain. The antigen is unknown. Unique molecular identifiers were in the cDNA, with template-switch universal primer binding. TCRdb analysed the 5' RACE reads with MiXCR anew, one entry per CDR3 protein. Among 400,000 to 550,000 distinct CDR3 sequences listed, roughly a fifth were seen once. The data were taken from a study of identical twins. Whole-study findings and limits: Invariant MAIT and iNKT cells may have partly biased zero-insertion analyses.

CDR3 length: 16 amino acids. Trimming stripped 3 bases from V and 3 bases from J, with 16 bases between. Looked up from germline, CDR1 is SGHVS and CDR2 is FQNEAQ. The same sample was also studied in work on T cells expressing NK-cell markers. As that study records: The authors derived TCR beta repertoires from sorted CD3+CD56+NKG2C+, CD3+CD56+NKG2C- and CD3+CD56-NKG2C+ T cells. In about 6 donors, dominant CD3+CD56+NKG2C+ clonotypes ranked among the top 10 CD8+ clonotypes.

The receptor's source is a woman in her late teens or twenties in good health. The chain has TRBV7-8 and TRBJ2-3; the D gene is possibly TRBD2 (6 bases). Material for sequencing was CD4+ T cells sorted from blood. CDR3 sequence reads: CASSFPGLTSTDTQYF. As DNA, the CDR3 is TGTGCCAGCAGCTTTCCGGGACTCACATCAACAGATACGCAGTATTTT.